This T cell receptor (beta chain) was sequenced in a study of long-term antiretroviral therapy in people with HIV (dated by TCRdb to the early 2020s). Context from the whole study: The earliest samples were collected about a decade before the 2015 WHO recommendation for immediate ART, when ART was typically delayed until CD4 counts fell. A retrospective serial study tested whether ART initiation and durable HIV suppression were associated with changes in peripheral blood TRB repertoire composition and diversity. A total of 192 cryopreserved PBMC samples were contributed to the cohort by 30 adults with confirmed HIV infection, with samples collected serially over a mean of roughly six years (range 1-12). Of the 25 to 30 participants with HIV, 10 to 11 were female. No cross-contamination during QIAcube processing was seen in test extractions of a monoclonal T-cell line run alongside 33 polyclonal samples.

The immunoSEQ hsTCRB v3.0 assay was used at survey level resolution to sequence the TRB variable region. The target sequencing depth for TRB was roughly 40,000-50,000 T-cell genomes per sample. Pooled TRB libraries were sequenced on an Illumina MiSeq with a v3 150-cycle kit. Regarding the original processing steps: Repertoire analysis was run in R within a reproducible Nextflow workflow that covered QC, data transformation and analysis. Custom analyses were implemented in LymphoSeq2, an R package for AIRR-Seq data exploration. After excluding a few samples that yielded fewer than 5000 total TRB sequences, fewer than 200 HIV repertoires remained for analysis. Of the 188 retained HIV repertoires, under 65 were collected before and about 130 after ART initiation. Each repertoire was downsampled to 5000 TRB nucleotide sequences, and summary statistics were averaged across 100 downsampling iterations. TRB sequences were retained for analysis only if CDR3 regions of at least seven amino acids were present. Diversity was measured with a Shannon entropy-derived clonality score and the Gini coefficient. In repertoire networks, the top 5000 CDR3 amino acid sequences were linked whenever an edit distance of one separated two sequences. For TRB CDR3 amino acid sequences, antigen specificity groups and MHC restriction were predicted with GLIPH2. CDR3 amino acid sequences were matched against VDJdb and McPAS-TCR to flag known CMV, EBV, HIV or tissue antigen associations. Pre-ART, post-ART and control groups were compared with Wilcoxon signed-rank tests and Holm-Bonferroni correction. Imported from immuneACCESS, the table was reduced by TCRdb to in-frame sequences with V and J called. These copies leave out some clones; in studies compared against another copy, an unresolved V gene accounts for under half, and the cause of the remainder is not known. D and trimming come from the DNA, and the V and J calls and clone size come from that table. This sample gives about 21,000 clones in total; almost 85% of them show up just once. Together, the top ten hold roughly 4.6% of the sample.

Overall study results and their limits: Starting ART was linked to a significant rise in TRB diversity, yet even after long-term ART the diversity remained significantly lower than in transplant donor controls. Owing to limited PBMC availability, only the TCR beta chain was sequenced, without alpha chain pairing. Because cell numbers in pre-ART samples were limited, unsorted PBMC were profiled instead of sorted CD4+ and CD8+ T cells. The samples span the years 2004 to 2017, and the ART regimens used at that time may not be as effective as current regimens. Expanded TRB clones identified before ART initiation dominated the repertoire at all time points, although this dominance fluctuated and declined in many PLHIV after ART. Compared with controls, HIV repertoires had narrower CDR3 length ranges, and the network structure pointed to an antigen-experienced repertoire that shifted only slightly toward naive after ART. No data were available on ART adherence, viral resistance or therapy changes, limiting inferences about post-ART repertoire changes.

Inclusion was restricted to participants for whom at least one PBMC sample before ART initiation and at least two post-ART samples were available. Every participant with HIV received treatment in the United States of America. Before DNA extraction, cryopreserved samples of roughly 0.85-10 million PBMC were thawed and washed. At the time of the earliest PBMC sample, participants with HIV were aged between roughly 23 and 60 years. PBMC samples from each participant spanned 1-4 timepoints before ART initiation and 2-8 timepoints after ART initiation, with a median of 7 samples. For every participant, serial HIV viral load, CD4+ T-cell count, ART history and demographic data were obtained. Using a Qiagen kit on a QIAcube, genomic DNA was extracted from unsorted PBMC, with samples processed in batches of 12. V is reduced by 7 bases and J by 3 bases, leaving a spacing of 13 bases between them. The CDR3 contains 14 residues, cysteine and phenylalanine counted. The kept DNA is CDR3 alone, 42 bases in frame from the first base. The germline V gene (reference sequence) provides CDR1 SGHNT and CDR2 YYREEE.

Regarding this clone: This clone's antigen is unknown. Base qualities are not provided; no much larger clone lies one nucleotide away.

In this chain, TRBV5-4 is recombined with TRBJ2-2; TRBD2 is a weak D gene call, 5 bases matching. This TCR came from a man aged 18 to 30 with HIV. The source material was unsorted PBMCs, sampled 0.5 years after starting antiretroviral therapy. In nucleotide form, the sequence is TGTGCCAGCGTCCGTTCCGGGGACACCGGGGAGCTGTTTTTT. Its translation reads: CASVRSGDTGELFF.